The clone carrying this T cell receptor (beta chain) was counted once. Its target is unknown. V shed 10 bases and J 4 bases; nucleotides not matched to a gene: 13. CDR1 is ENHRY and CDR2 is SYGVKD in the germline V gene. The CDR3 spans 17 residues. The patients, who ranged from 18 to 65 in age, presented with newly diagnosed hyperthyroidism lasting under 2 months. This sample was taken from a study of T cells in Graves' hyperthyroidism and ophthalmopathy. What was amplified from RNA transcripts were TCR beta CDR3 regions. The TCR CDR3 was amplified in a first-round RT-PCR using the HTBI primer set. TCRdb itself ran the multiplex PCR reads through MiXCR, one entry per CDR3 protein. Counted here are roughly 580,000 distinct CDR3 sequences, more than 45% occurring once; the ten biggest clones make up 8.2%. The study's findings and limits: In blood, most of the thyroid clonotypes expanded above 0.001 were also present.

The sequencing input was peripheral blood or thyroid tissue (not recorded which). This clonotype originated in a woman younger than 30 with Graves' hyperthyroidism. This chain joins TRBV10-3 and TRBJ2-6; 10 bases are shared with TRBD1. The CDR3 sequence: CARPGQGFPQGANVLTF. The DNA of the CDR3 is TGTGCCAGACCGGGACAGGGGTTCCCTCAGGGGGCCAACGTCCTGACTTTC.